The clone carrying this T cell receptor (beta chain) was counted once. TCRdb's table, derived via immunoSEQ multiplex PCR, lists solely in-frame clones and lacks some. The sample has 250,000 to 300,000 clones; approximately 91% are singletons. The CDR3 contains 16 residues. V lost 8 bases and J lost 4; bases outside the gene matches: 11. In germline, CDR1 is SNHLY, CDR2 FYNNEI. Enrolled through a virtual design, the participants were between roughly 18 and 95 years of age and came from around 25 US areas. These data come from a study of blood T cell repertoires in COVID-19. The rearrangement joins TRBV2 to TRBJ2-3; 11 nucleotides align to TRBD2. The sample taken for sequencing was PBMCs or T cells enriched from blood (not recorded which). The origin of this receptor is a woman aged 40 to 50 with acute COVID-19. Written as DNA, the CDR3 is TGTGCCAGCTTTGCACTAGCGGGAGCCCTGCCAGATACGCAGTATTTT. This translates into CASFALAGALPDTQYF.